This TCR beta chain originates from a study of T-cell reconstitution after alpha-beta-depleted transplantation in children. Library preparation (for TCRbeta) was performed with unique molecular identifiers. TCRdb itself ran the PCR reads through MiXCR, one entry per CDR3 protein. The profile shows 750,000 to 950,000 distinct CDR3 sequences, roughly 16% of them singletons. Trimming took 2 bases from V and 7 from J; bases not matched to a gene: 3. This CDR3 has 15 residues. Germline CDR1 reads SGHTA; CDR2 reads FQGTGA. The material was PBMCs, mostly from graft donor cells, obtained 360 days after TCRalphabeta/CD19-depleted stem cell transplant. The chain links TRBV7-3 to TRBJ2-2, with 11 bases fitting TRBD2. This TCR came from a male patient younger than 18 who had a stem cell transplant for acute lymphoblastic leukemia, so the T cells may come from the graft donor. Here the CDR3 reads CASSLGLAGGGELFF. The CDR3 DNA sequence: TGTGCCAGCAGCTTAGGGCTAGCGGGAGGCGGGGAGCTGTTTTTT.